The 17 T cell receptor beta chains below all came from one sample that was sequenced in a study of regulatory T cells in long-lasting Graves disease. CDR3-region Arm-PCR and iRepertoire HTBI primers produced the TCR beta libraries. Each CDR3 protein gets one entry after TCRdb re-called the multiplex PCR reads with MiXCR. Of about 430,000 distinct CDR3 sequences in the sample, roughly a fifth are singletons; the top ten hold more than 13%. Documented time point: persistent/refractory GD, antithyroid drugs over 5 years with positive TRAb. RNA isolated from PBMCs was used to make the TCR library. The sample here was peripheral blood mononuclear cells (PBMCs), taken when the disease was refractory, from a patient treated with antithyroid drugs. The receptors were sampled from a female donor with Graves disease.

This sequence joins TRBV19 and TRBJ2-5; D ambiguous. There are 13 residues in the CDR3. Germline CDR1 is LNHDA and CDR2 is SQIVND (reference sequence). Trimming left V 8 bases short and J 0 bases short, with 10 bases between. The CDR3 sequence is CASPTEDQETQYF. CDR3 DNA sequence: TGTGCCAGTCCCACAGAAGACCAAGAGACCCAGTACTTC.

This clonotype turned up a few times. A much larger clone is a single base away; this may be a read error. The chain combines TRBV28 with TRBJ1-1, with D perhaps matching TRBD1 (5 bases). The CDR3 is 17 residues long. The ends were cut back, 7 bases at V and 1 base at J, with 22 bases in the middle. Germline V gene lookup returns CDR1 MDHEN and CDR2 SYDVKM. CDR3 residues: CASNPRGKVGSNTEAFF. CDR3 bases: TGTGCCAGCAATCCTCGGGGGAAGGTGGGATCGAACACTGAAGCTTTCTTT.

This clonotype came up many times. The V call is TRBV29-1, the J call TRBJ1-1; 10 positions match TRBD1. Germline values: CDR1 SQVTM, CDR2 ANQGSEA. There are 15 residues in the CDR3. Trimming removed 3 bases from V and 1 base from J; junction bases left unmatched: 5. The CDR3: CSVERDRGPNTEAFF. The CDR3 coding sequence is TGCAGCGTTGAGCGTGACAGGGGGCCGAACACTGAAGCTTTCTTT.

A few counts support this clonotype. This rearrangement joins TRBV7-9 to TRBJ2-7; TRBD2 matches at 8 bases. The J segment lost 3 bases and the V segment lost 5 bases, leaving 6 bases of the junction unmatched. CDR1 is SEHNR and CDR2 is FQNEAQ in the germline V gene (reference sequence). The CDR3 extends over 14 amino acids. Written as DNA, the CDR3 is TGTGCCAGCAGCGCCATAGCGGGAATCTACGAGCAGTACTTC. This gives the protein CASSAIAGIYEQYF.

The chain couples TRBV6-1 to TRBJ1-3; D is unclear. The CDR3 runs to 16 residues. Trimming removed 6 bases from V and 5 bases from J, with 20 bases in between. Germline assignment: CDR1 MNHNS and CDR2 SASEGT. The CDR3: CASRLGVASLRNTIYF. The CDR3 region has the DNA TGTGCCAGCAGACTTGGGGTTGCCAGCCTAAGAAACACCATATATTTT.

The table lists this clonotype with many counts. J is TRBJ1-6 and V is TRBV28, with D uncertain. Germline-derived CDR1 and CDR2 are MDHEN and SYDVKM. V lost 6 bases and J 3 bases, leaving 15 bases between the germline ends. This CDR3 has 16 residues. This CDR3 is CASSRILGSYNSPLHF. CDR3 coding DNA: TGTGCCAGCAGCCGAATCCTGGGAAGCTATAATTCACCCCTCCACTTT.

The rearrangement uses TRBV27 and TRBJ2-1; D is perhaps TRBD1 (5 bases). The CDR3 extends over 17 amino acids. Trimming removed 1 base at V and 0 bases at J, with 13 bases between. CDR1 MNHEY and CDR2 SMNVEV come from the germline V gene (reference sequence). The CDR3: CASSLWGSSSSYNEQFF. The CDR3 DNA sequence: TGTGCCAGCAGTTTATGGGGCAGTTCATCCTCCTACAATGAGCAGTTCTTC.

The V call is TRBV5-1, the J call TRBJ2-5; D gene unclear. This CDR3 spans 15 amino acids. The ends were cut back, 7 bases at V and 0 bases at J, with 16 bases in the middle. Germline CDR1 SGHRS, CDR2 YFSETQ. The CDR3 loop is CASRLDGWNQETQYF. CDR3 coding DNA: TGCGCCAGCCGTTTGGACGGATGGAACCAAGAGACCCAGTACTTC.

The rearrangement uses TRBV12-3 or TRBV12-4 and TRBJ2-6; possibly TRBD1 for D (6 bases). CDR3 length: 18 residues. The ends were cut back, 5 bases at V and 0 bases at J, with 17 bases in the middle. The CDR3 coding sequence is TGTGCCAGCAGTCCGTTTTGGCAGGGGAGCTCTGGGGCCAACGTCCTGACTTTC. Translated, it gives CASSPFWQGSSGANVLTF.

This clonotype was counted between two and nine times. J is TRBJ1-1 and V is TRBV5-1, with D hard to call. Germline V gene data show CDR1 as SGHRS and CDR2 as YFSETQ. Between the trimmed V and J ends, which lost 0 bases and 6 bases, there was a span of 12 bases. This CDR3 contains 14 residues. CDR3 region: CASSLVASSAEAFF. The CDR3 nucleotides read TGCGCCAGCAGCTTGGTTGCCAGTTCGGCTGAAGCTTTCTTT.

There are many counts of this clonotype. V gene TRBV29-1 combines with J gene TRBJ2-2, with D possibly TRBD1 on 5 matching bases. V dropped 1 base and J dropped 7 bases, with 19 bases sitting between them. CDR3 length: 16 residues. Germline CDR1 reads SQVTM; CDR2 reads ANQGSEA. The DNA of the CDR3 is TGCAGCGTTGAAGTAGACGGGCAGGGTAGTATCGGGGAGCTGTTTTTT. The encoded protein is CSVEVDGQGSIGELFF.

This clonotype was found a few times. V gene TRBV5-1 combines with J gene TRBJ2-2; 9 bases are a match to TRBD1. There are 15 residues in the CDR3. V dropped 4 bases and J dropped 5; count of bases not matched to a gene: 6. Germline-derived CDR1 and CDR2 are SGHRS and YFSETQ. The CDR3 DNA reads TGCGCCAGCAGCGTTCGACAGGGGGTTACCGGGGAGCTGTTTTTT. Its protein is CASSVRQGVTGELFF.

The V gene is TRBV18, the J gene TRBJ2-7; D might be TRBD1 (6 bases). Trimming removed 8 bases from V and 5 bases from J, with 10 bases in between. There are 11 residues in the CDR3. CDR1 and CDR2 (germline): KGHSH, LQKENI. CDR3 sequence: CASQGPHEQYF. As DNA, the CDR3 is TGTGCCAGCCAGGGGCCCCACGAGCAGTACTTC. Variable domain in full (rest from reference TRBV18 and TRBJ2-7): NAGVMQNPRHLVRRRGQEARLRCSPMKGHSHVYWYRQLPEEGLKFMVYLQKENIIDESGMPKERFSAEFPKEGPSILRIQQVVRGDSAAYFCASQGPHEQYFGPGTRLTVT.

The V call is TRBV2, the J call TRBJ1-2, with TRBD1 matching over 11 bases. The CDR3 length is 12 residues. Trimming took 7 bases from V and 8 from J; bases not matched to a gene: 3. CDR1 and CDR2 (germline): SNHLY, FYNNEI. DNA for the CDR3: TGTGCCAGCACGGGACAGGGGGGAGGCTACACCTTC. The encoded protein is CASTGQGGGYTF. The full variable domain, completed using reference TRBV2 and TRBJ1-2, is EPEVTQTPSHQVTQMGQEVILRCVPISNHLYFYWYRQILGQKVEFLVSFYNNEISEKSEIFDDQFSVERPDGSNFTLKIRSTKLEDSAMYFCASTGQGGGYTFGSGTRLTVV.

Many counts were recorded for this clonotype. A junction boundary mismatches the germline segment, possibly from a read error. The chain couples TRBV20-1 to TRBJ2-5; D may be TRBD1 (6 bases). The CDR3 has 15 residues. CDR1 is DFQATT, CDR2 SNEGSKA, per germline (reference sequence). The CDR3 DNA follows: TGCAGTGCCAGAGCAGGGGTCTCCGTGACAGAGACCCAGTACTTC. This encodes CSARAGVSVTETQYF.

The rearrangement links TRBV29-1 to TRBJ1-1; possibly TRBD1 for D (5 bases). Germline CDR1 reads SQVTM; CDR2 reads ANQGSEA. Deletions cut 6 bases from V and 4 bases from J, with 24 bases between. The CDR3 has 16 amino acids. CDR3 region: CSVSGIAGKGSTEAFF. CDR3 nucleotides: TGCAGCGTCAGTGGGATCGCAGGGAAGGGTTCCACTGAAGCTTTCTTT. Full variable domain (missing parts from reference TRBV29-1 and TRBJ1-1): SAVISQKPSRDICQRGTSLTIQCQVDSQVTMMFWYRQQPGQSLTLIATANQGSEATYESGFVIDKFPISRPNLTFSTLTVSNMSPEDSSIYLCSVSGIAGKGSTEAFFGQGTRLTVV.

In nucleotides, the CDR3 is TGCAGTGCCGGGACTACCTTTTACGAGCAGTACTTC. Translation: CSAGTTFYEQYF. The chain uses TRBV20-1 and TRBJ2-7, with 7 bases fitting TRBD2. CDR3 length: 12 residues. The V segment lost 6 bases and the J segment 4 bases; nucleotides outside the gene matches: 6. Germline lookup yields CDR1 DFQATT and CDR2 SNEGSKA (reference sequence).